A selection of T cell receptor beta chains follows, all from one sample in a study of identical twins. MiXCR was run by TCRdb on the 5' RACE reads, yielding one entry per CDR3 protein. Among approximately 350,000 distinct CDR3 sequences listed, 9% to 15% were seen once. The same data also contributed to another study, on yellow fever vaccine responses in identical twins.

Source material: CD8+ T cells sorted from blood. The receptor set was obtained from a woman aged 18 to 35 in good health. CDR3s include the opening cysteine and the closing phenylalanine or tryptophan. The D gene is left open where the match is weak. Clone size appears in some rows only: once, few, many, or a class for an expanded clone.

d_call	clone_size	j_call	v_call	cdr3_nt	cdr3_aa
NA	NA	TRBJ2-3	TRBV4-1	TGCGCCAGCAGCGGGGCTAAAGTGGGGGCCCTCACAGATACGCAGTATTTT	CASSGAKVGALTDTQYF
NA	NA	TRBJ2-2	TRBV10-3	TGTGCCATCGCCCGGGACCACGGCGGTTCCGGGGAGCTGTTTTTT	CAIARDHGGSGELFF
TRBD2	few	TRBJ2-7	TRBV7-9	TGTGCCGCGACCGGGACTAGCGTCTACGAGCAGTACTTC	CAATGTSVYEQYF
TRBD2	few	TRBJ2-5	TRBV10-3	TGTGCCATCAGTGATTCTAGCGGGAAAAGGGAGACCCAGTACTTC	CAISDSSGKRETQYF
NA	NA	TRBJ1-1	TRBV24-1	TGTGCCACCAGTGATTACGCGAACACTGAAGCTTTCTTT	CATSDYANTEAFF
NA	few	TRBJ1-4	TRBV4-2	TGTGCCAGCAGCCAAGATGGTGGGGCTGAAAAACTGTTTTTT	CASSQDGGAEKLFF
TRBD2	NA	TRBJ2-3	TRBV11-1	TGTGCCAGCAGCTTAGCCGGACTAGCGGGAGGGGAGGCGATCACAGATACGCAGTATTTT	CASSLAGLAGGEAITDTQYF
TRBD2	NA	TRBJ2-1	TRBV28	TGTGCCAGCGAGCTAGCGGGAGGTAGGGACAATGAGCAGTTCTTC	CASELAGGRDNEQFF
TRBD1	few	TRBJ1-4	TRBV7-9	TGTGCCAGCAGCCCGGACAGGGGCCCAACTAATGAAAAACTGTTTTTT	CASSPDRGPTNEKLFF
NA	few	TRBJ2-1	TRBV27	TGTGCCAGCAGTCAGGACGGGGGCTCCTACAATGAGCAGTTCTTC	CASSQDGGSYNEQFF
NA	NA	TRBJ2-5	TRBV7-8	TGTGCCAGCAGCAGGGGACCGACCCAAGAGACCCAGTACTTC	CASSRGPTQETQYF
TRBD2	NA	TRBJ2-3	TRBV13	TGTGCCAGCAGCTTAGCCACTTCTAGCGGCACTAGCACAGATACGCAGTATTTT	CASSLATSSGTSTDTQYF
NA	many	TRBJ2-1	TRBV10-3	TGTGCCATCAGTGACGGCGGGATCGCCTACAATGAGCAGTTCTTC	CAISDGGIAYNEQFF
NA	NA	TRBJ1-3	TRBV4-1	TGCGCCAGCAGCCATTTCGGTGTTGACGGAAACACCATATATTTT	CASSHFGVDGNTIYF
TRBD1	few	TRBJ2-3	TRBV24-1	TGTGCCACCAGTGATGACAGGGTACCCACAGATACGCAGTATTTT	CATSDDRVPTDTQYF
NA	few	TRBJ2-1	TRBV14	TGTGCCAGCAGCCAAGTTGAACTAGTGGGGAATGAGCAGTTCTTC	CASSQVELVGNEQFF
NA	NA	TRBJ2-3	TRBV11-2	TGTGCCAGCAGCAAACACGGCCGGACCTCAGATACGCAGTATTTT	CASSKHGRTSDTQYF
TRBD1	NA	TRBJ1-6	TRBV20-1	TGCAGTGCTAGGACAGGGTCGCTTTCACCCCTCCACTTT	CSARTGSLSPLHF
NA	few	TRBJ1-2	TRBV9	TGTGCCAGCAGCATTCTACCGGGTAGGGGCTATGGCTACACCTTC	CASSILPGRGYGYTF
NA	NA	TRBJ1-6	TRBV20-1	TGCAGTGCTAGAGATTGGGGGGCCCCTAATTCACCCCTCCACTTT	CSARDWGAPNSPLHF
TRBD1	NA	TRBJ1-2	TRBV7-9	TGTGCCAGCAGCTCCTATCGCCCGGGACAGGGGCTCTATGGCTACACCTTC	CASSSYRPGQGLYGYTF
NA	few	TRBJ1-1	TRBV5-1	TGCGCCAGCAGCTTAGGGGGGCCTCGAGCCCCGAACACTGAAGCTTTCTTT	CASSLGGPRAPNTEAFF
NA	many	TRBJ2-1	TRBV19	TGTGCCAGTAGTATAGATCGAGGGCGGGATGCCTACAATGAGCAGTTCTTC	CASSIDRGRDAYNEQFF
NA	few	TRBJ2-1	TRBV21-1	TGTGCCAGCAGCAATGGTAAGGGCAGCTCCTACAATGAGCAGTTCTTC	CASSNGKGSSYNEQFF
TRBD2	NA	TRBJ2-7	TRBV7-6	TGTGCCAGCAGCTGGGGACTAGCAGGCTACGAGCAGTACTTC	CASSWGLAGYEQYF
TRBD1	NA	TRBJ2-1	TRBV6-1	TGTGCCAGTGAAGGACAGGGGGGTGACAGTGAGCAGTTCTTC	CASEGQGGDSEQFF
TRBD2	NA	TRBJ2-7	TRBV27	TGTGCCAGCTATGGCACTAGCGGGAGGGTAGCGTACGAGCAGTACTTC	CASYGTSGRVAYEQYF
NA	NA	TRBJ2-1	TRBV7-9	TGTGCCAGCCCCCTCCCCTCTGGGAGAAACAATGAGCAGTTCTTC	CASPLPSGRNNEQFF
NA	few	TRBJ2-1	TRBV5-6	TGTGCCAGCAGCGAAGGGTGGGTTGAGCAGTTCTTC	CASSEGWVEQFF
TRBD2	NA	TRBJ2-2	TRBV20-1	TGCAGTGCTAGAGACCCCACTAGCGGGGGAGACGGGGAGCTGTTTTTT	CSARDPTSGGDGELFF
TRBD2	NA	TRBJ2-4	TRBV5-5	TGTGCCAGCAGCACACAACTAGCGGGAGAACTAGCCAAAAACATTCAGTACTTC	CASSTQLAGELAKNIQYF
NA	few	TRBJ2-1	TRBV13	TGTGCCAGCAGCTTGAGACTAGGGCCATTGAATGAGCAGTTCTTC	CASSLRLGPLNEQFF
TRBD1	NA	TRBJ2-3	TRBV28	TGTGCCAGCAGTTTGGGACAGGGTTTCGCAGATACGCAGTATTTT	CASSLGQGFADTQYF
NA	few	TRBJ1-5	TRBV20-1	TGCAGTGCTAGTCCCCTGACAGGAGGGAATCAGCCCCAGCATTTT	CSASPLTGGNQPQHF
TRBD2	NA	TRBJ2-7	TRBV7-8	TGTGCCAGCAGCTTAGCGGGTAGCGGGAGCAATTACGAGCAGTACTTC	CASSLAGSGSNYEQYF
NA	NA	TRBJ2-3	TRBV29-1	TGCAGCGTTGGGGGGCCAGATACGCAGTATTTT	CSVGGPDTQYF
TRBD2	NA	TRBJ2-7	TRBV20-1	TGCAGTGCTGGCCCTCTAGCGGGGCTGACCTACGAGCAGTACTTC	CSAGPLAGLTYEQYF
NA	few	TRBJ2-3	TRBV7-9	TGTGCCAGCAGCTGGCAGGGCCCAGATACGCAGTATTTT	CASSWQGPDTQYF
TRBD2	many	TRBJ2-1	TRBV7-8	TGTGCCAGCAGCTTGGGGACTAGCGGGGGCAATGAGCAGTTCTTC	CASSLGTSGGNEQFF
TRBD2	many	TRBJ2-1	TRBV4-2	TGTGCCAGCAGCCAAGACATAGCGGGAGGCCCCAGTAGTTCGGAGCAGTTCTTC	CASSQDIAGGPSSSEQFF
TRBD2	few	TRBJ2-7	TRBV29-1	TGCAGCGTTGAAGATCCAGCGGGAGAACCCTACGAGCAGTACTTC	CSVEDPAGEPYEQYF
TRBD2	NA	TRBJ2-1	TRBV11-2	TGTGCCAGCAGCACAACCACTAGCGGGGGTAACAATGAGCAGTTCTTC	CASSTTTSGGNNEQFF
TRBD2	NA	TRBJ2-2	TRBV18	TGTGCCAGCTCACCGACTAGCGGGGGCCTCAACACCGGGGAGCTGTTTTTT	CASSPTSGGLNTGELFF
TRBD1	few	TRBJ2-1	TRBV10-3	TGTGCCATCAAACAGGGGGAGGCCGAGCAGTTCTTC	CAIKQGEAEQFF
TRBD2	few	TRBJ2-1	TRBV12-3/TRBV12-4	TGTGCCAGCAGTCCCGAACTAGCGGCCTCCTACAATGAGCAGTTCTTC	CASSPELAASYNEQFF
NA	few	TRBJ2-1	TRBV21-1	TGTGCCAGCAGTCCCGGGGGGGATAGGGAGAGCGGCAATGAGCAGTTCTTC	CASSPGGDRESGNEQFF
NA	many	TRBJ1-5	TRBV4-2	TGTGCCAGCAGCCAAGACCGTTATAGCAATCAGCCCCAGCATTTT	CASSQDRYSNQPQHF
NA	NA	TRBJ2-3	TRBV10-3	TGTGCCATCAGTGACTGGGAGTTTCCTAGCACAGATACGCAGTATTTT	CAISDWEFPSTDTQYF
NA	few	TRBJ2-4	TRBV27	TGTGCCAGCAGTTTATCGGGGCCTTGGGACATTCAGTACTTC	CASSLSGPWDIQYF
NA	NA	TRBJ2-7	TRBV2	TGTGCCAGCAGTGACGCGGGTACTTCCTACGAGCAGTACTTC	CASSDAGTSYEQYF
TRBD1	few	TRBJ2-3	TRBV2	TGTGCCAGCCCCCGTGGGGACAGGGCATCAGATACGCAGTATTTT	CASPRGDRASDTQYF
NA	NA	TRBJ2-5	TRBV20-1	TGCAGTGCGGGCAGAACGGAGGATAGGACCCAGTACTTC	CSAGRTEDRTQYF
TRBD1	NA	TRBJ2-1	TRBV19	TGTGCCAGTAGTTCACGACAGGGGGCGTACAATGAGCAGTTCTTC	CASSSRQGAYNEQFF
TRBD1	many	TRBJ1-5	TRBV12-3/TRBV12-4	TGTGCCAGCAGTTTAGTGGCAGGGGGAGTGAGCAATCAGCCCCAGCATTTT	CASSLVAGGVSNQPQHF
NA	few	TRBJ1-1	TRBV2	TGTGCCAGTAAGGTTGGGGACTTTGAAGCCACTGAAGCTTTCTTT	CASKVGDFEATEAFF